These 3 T cell receptor beta chains came from one sample sequenced in a study of blood T cell repertoires in COVID-19. Sequenced by immunoSEQ multiplex PCR; TCRdb stores in-frame clones only, minus some. The sample shows around 150,000 clones, less than 85% of them seen only once. The sample taken for sequencing was peripheral blood. The receptors were gathered from a human donor in a cohort sampled during active COVID-19.

The genes are TRBV7-2 and TRBJ2-1, with TRBD2 matching 8 bases. The V segment lost 1 base and the J segment 7 bases; nucleotides outside the gene matches: 9. CDR1 is SGHTA, CDR2 FQGNSA, per germline. The length of the CDR3 is 16 residues. This CDR3 is CASSLGRGVNRNEQFF. The DNA of the CDR3 is TGTGCCAGCAGCTTAGGGCGGGGGGTCAATCGGAATGAGCAGTTCTTC.

The rearrangement joins TRBV2 to TRBJ2-5, with TRBD2 matching over 7 bases. Per the germline V gene, CDR1 is SNHLY and CDR2 is FYNNEI. V dropped 8 bases and J dropped 5; count of bases not matched to a gene: 8. CDR3 size: 13 residues. CDR3 loop: CASHERGWETQYF. In DNA form, the CDR3 reads TGTGCCAGCCACGAGCGGGGATGGGAGACCCAGTACTTC.

The chain combines TRBV9 with TRBJ2-1, with D possibly being TRBD1 (7 bases). This CDR3 has 17 amino acids. The V end was cut by 0 bases, the J end by 2 bases, with 15 bases between. The germline gives CDR1 SGDLS, CDR2 YYNGEE. The CDR3 DNA follows: TGTGCCAGCAGCGTAGGACTCAGGGGGGATACCTACAATGAGCAGTTCTTC. Encoded protein: CASSVGLRGDTYNEQFF.